The sequence of this TCR beta chain was determined in a study of glioma-infiltrating T cells after dendritic cell vaccination. Time point here: after dendritic cell vaccination, including at tumor progression/relapse. No glioblastoma patient carried an isocitrate dehydrogenase mutation. Note on this clone: Its antigen remains unidentified.

TCRdb keeps only in-frame clones here, not all; method: immunoSEQ multiplex PCR. The sample yields approximately 85,000 clones, 85% seen once. This CDR3 comprises 16 residues. Trimming stripped 2 bases from V and 1 base from J, with 16 bases between. Germline CDR1 and CDR2: SGDLS and YYNGEE. Overall study findings and caveats: Higher pretreatment TIL content predicted longer progression-free time and survival.

The receptor's source is a human donor with glioblastoma. The chain recombines TRBV9 with TRBJ2-7; perhaps TRBD1 as D (6 bases). The input for sequencing was blood, taken after dendritic cell vaccination. The CDR3 region is CASSVGADRMSYEQYF. The CDR3 DNA reads TGTGCCAGCAGCGTTGGGGCCGACAGGATGTCCTACGAGCAGTACTTC.